Below, one T cell receptor beta chain is given with its context. TCRdb's copy holds only in-frame clones and misses some; the assay was immunoSEQ multiplex PCR. The repertoire includes about 480,000 clones, 60% to 80% of them detected once, and roughly an eighth sits in the top ten. Healthy adults negative for HIV, lacking recent acute infections or vaccinations, served as donors. Unsorted material relied on approximately 100 million PBMCs as the source of genomic DNA. The data were obtained in a study of shared clonotypes between healthy human individuals. At the level of the study: The donor group consisted of two women and a few men, aged 18 to 49.

Looked up from germline, CDR1 is SGHTA and CDR2 is FQGNSA. The CDR3 sequence is 15 residues long. The junction had 4 bases not matched to a gene; V was cut back by 1 base and J by 4 bases. The TCR was taken from a woman aged 40 to 50 in good health. Some clones in this sample may be carry-over from other donors' samples. Source material: PBMCs. The chain links TRBV7-2 to TRBJ2-7; TRBD2 aligns across 10 bases. As DNA, the CDR3 is TGTGCCAGCAGCTTAGGCGCTAGCGGGAGATACGAGCAGTACTTC. It yields the protein CASSLGASGRYEQYF.